Shown below are 29 T cell receptor beta chains from a single sample sequenced in a study of cytomegalovirus exposure and HLA in healthy donors. PCR involved 60 Vbeta and 13 Jbeta primers. This table comes from immunoSEQ multiplex PCR, and its TCRdb copy is limited to in-frame clones, with some not included. Seen here are about 170,000 clones, approximately 80% observed once, and the top ten hold approximately 2.1%. Sequencing was carried out using PBMCs. The origin of the receptors is a woman between 45 and 65 years old in good health and CMV-seronegative.

This chain connects TRBV7-9 to TRBJ1-2; D call uncertain. The CDR3 sequence is 11 residues long. Germline CDR1 reads SEHNR; CDR2 reads FQNEAQ (reference sequence). V was clipped by 5 bases and J by 8 bases, with 9 bases between them. The CDR3 region has the DNA TGTGCCAGCAGCCCTTCACAAGGCTACACCTTC. This translates into CASSPSQGYTF.

The V gene is TRBV5-6, the J gene TRBJ1-1; D is ambiguous. CDR3 length: 14 residues. Germline CDR1 and CDR2: SGHDT and YYEEEE. The V gene lost 0 bases and the J gene lost 6 bases, with 12 bases spanning the gap. The CDR3 nucleotides are TGTGCCAGCAGCTTGGGACTCCGAGGCGCTGAAGCTTTCTTT. Translating it yields CASSLGLRGAEAFF.

The chain recombines TRBV7-8 with TRBJ2-1; D remains unclear. Germline V lookup: CDR1 SGHVS, CDR2 FQNEAQ. V was clipped by 1 base and J by 0 bases, with 4 bases between them. CDR3 length: 14 residues. CDR3 in DNA: TGTGCCAGCAGCTTAGTGAGCTCCTACAATGAGCAGTTCTTC. Translated: CASSLVSSYNEQFF.

The chain has TRBV7-2 and TRBJ2-5; tentatively, D is TRBD2 (5 bases). Germline assignment: CDR1 SGHTA and CDR2 FQGNSA. The CDR3 loop spans 12 amino acids. Trimming removed 2 bases at V and 5 bases at J, with 6 bases between. CDR3 nucleotides: TGTGCCAGCAGCTTAAGGAGGGAGACCCAGTACTTC. It translates to CASSLRRETQYF.

This clone was counted only a few times. The chain employs TRBV11-2 and TRBJ2-2; D possibly corresponds to TRBD1 (6 bases). The CDR3 spans 17 residues. V shed 5 bases and J shed 1 base, with 17 bases lying between them. CDR1 and CDR2 from the germline V gene are SGHAT and FQNNGV. This chain's CDR3 is CASSHGQTLGNTGELFF. The CDR3 DNA reads as TGTGCCAGCAGCCACGGACAGACCCTCGGGAACACCGGGGAGCTGTTTTTT.

This chain connects TRBV25-1 to TRBJ2-2; D is perhaps TRBD2 (6 bases). Germline V gives CDR1 MGHDK, CDR2 SYGVNS. The CDR3 contains 15 residues. V was pared by 1 base and J by 5 bases, with 11 bases between. The CDR3 protein is CASSESVRGTGELFF. The CDR3 DNA is TGTGCCAGCAGTGAATCGGTGCGGGGTACCGGGGAGCTGTTTTTT.

The chain carries TRBV10-3 and TRBJ2-7, with 10 bases identical to TRBD2. Trimming at V came to 3 bases and at J to 6 bases, leaving 2 bases not matched to a gene. The CDR3 consists of 13 residues. Germline CDR1 and CDR2: ENHRY and SYGVKD. DNA for the CDR3: TGTGCCATCAGTGATTTAGCGGGAGGCGAGCAGTACTTC. Its protein is CAISDLAGGEQYF.

J is TRBJ2-7 and V is TRBV7-2; D not resolved. The CDR3 extends over 11 amino acids. Germline lookup yields CDR1 SGHTA and CDR2 FQGNSA. The V and J ends lost 1 base and 7 bases respectively, with 5 bases between them. The CDR3 reads CASSLDSEQYF. The CDR3 nucleotides read TGTGCCAGCAGCTTAGATAGTGAGCAGTACTTC.

The chain recombines TRBV30 with TRBJ2-3; 8 bases line up with TRBD1. The J segment lost 2 bases and the V segment lost 2 bases, leaving 6 bases of the junction unmatched. Germline lookup yields CDR1 GTSNPN and CDR2 SVGIG (reference sequence). The length of the CDR3 is 15 residues. The CDR3 coding sequence is TGTGCCTGGAGTCGAGGACAGGGTGACACAGATACGCAGTATTTT. It yields the protein CAWSRGQGDTDTQYF.

The chain links TRBV14 to TRBJ1-2; a possible D gene is TRBD1 (5 bases). There are 16 residues in the CDR3. Germline V gene data show CDR1 as SGHDN and CDR2 as FVKESK. V gave up 0 bases and J gave up 1 base, with 12 bases separating them. The CDR3 loop reads CASSQDSRGFNYGYTF. The CDR3 DNA reads TGTGCCAGCAGCCAAGATAGTCGGGGGTTTAACTATGGCTACACCTTC.

The chain couples TRBV28 to TRBJ1-1, with D maybe TRBD1 (5 bases). V lost 5 bases and J lost 8, with 15 bases in between. CDR3 size: 13 residues. The germline V gene encodes CDR1 MDHEN and CDR2 SYDVKM. CDR3 protein: CASSRGARSEAFF. In DNA, the CDR3 is TGTGCCAGCAGTCGTGGGGCTAGGAGCGAAGCTTTCTTT.

This clone turned up a few times. This chain connects TRBV6-5 to TRBJ2-1; 7 bases map to TRBD1. The CDR3 has 14 amino acids. The J segment lost 0 bases and the V segment lost 4 bases, leaving 0 bases of the junction unmatched. The germline gives CDR1 MNHEY, CDR2 SVGAGI. CDR3 in amino acids: CASSWDSSYNEQFF. The CDR3 nucleotides are TGTGCCAGCAGTTGGGACAGCTCCTACAATGAGCAGTTCTTC.

The V gene is TRBV9, the J gene TRBJ2-7; a weak D match, TRBD2 (6 bases). Between the trimmed V and J ends, which lost 5 bases and 7 bases, there was a span of 19 bases. Germline CDR1 and CDR2: SGDLS and YYNGEE. The CDR3 contains 14 residues. The CDR3 sequence: CASSNPGLGAEQYF. The DNA of the CDR3 is TGTGCCAGCAGTAATCCGGGACTCGGTGCAGAGCAGTACTTC.

This sequence joins TRBV5-1 and TRBJ1-1; D not resolved. From germline, CDR1 is SGHRS and CDR2 YFSETQ. The CDR3 has 16 amino acids. With 0 bases removed from V and 6 bases from J, the gap between germline ends came to 18 bases. In nucleotides, the CDR3 is TGCGCCAGCAGCTTGGAAGCCGTCGGCAGGAGGGCTGAAGCTTTCTTT. Protein product: CASSLEAVGRRAEAFF. The variable domain in full, completed from reference TRBV5-1 and TRBJ1-1, reads KAGVTQTPRYLIKTRGQQVTLSCSPISGHRSVSWYQQTPGQGLQFLFEYFSETQRNKGNFPGRFSGRQFSNSRSEMNVSTLELGDSALYLCASSLEAVGRRAEAFFGQGTRLTVV.

For this clone: A junction boundary mismatches the germline segment, possibly from a read error. This chain links TRBV7-9 with TRBJ2-5; tentatively, D is TRBD1 (5 bases). CDR1 is SEHNR and CDR2 is FQNEAQ in the germline V gene (reference sequence). This CDR3 region has 12 residues. Here the CDR3 reads CSSSSKGETQYF. The CDR3 DNA sequence: TGTTCCAGCAGCTCAAAGGGGGAGACCCAGTACTTC.

The chain couples TRBV9 to TRBJ2-7; 10 nucleotides align to TRBD2. The V gene's germline CDR1 is SGDLS and CDR2 YYNGEE. The CDR3 runs to 18 residues. V trimming: 6 bases; J trimming: 5 bases; junction bases outside the gene matches: 20. The CDR3 region has the DNA TGTGCCAGCACCCCGACCGGGGCTAGCGGGAGTATGGGGAACGAGCAGTACTTC. This encodes CASTPTGASGSMGNEQYF.

V is TRBV7-2 and J is TRBJ2-3, with TRBD2 matching 14 bases. Per germline, CDR1 SGHTA and CDR2 FQGNSA. This CDR3 comprises 17 residues. V dropped 5 bases and J dropped 1; count of bases not matched to a gene: 5. The chain's CDR3 is CASSLTSGGAGTDTQYF. DNA for the CDR3: TGTGCCAGCAGCCTGACTAGCGGGGGGGCTGGCACAGATACGCAGTATTTT.

The chain carries TRBV11-3 and TRBJ2-5; TRBD1 matches at 8 bases. The CDR3 sequence is 13 residues long. Germline CDR1 SGHNT, CDR2 YENEEA. J was trimmed by 3 bases and V by 4 bases; bases with no gene match: 1. The CDR3 DNA is TGTGCCAGCAGCTCGGACAGGGAAGAGACCCAGTACTTC. Translating it yields CASSSDREETQYF.

J is TRBJ2-7 and V is TRBV11-1; D is perhaps TRBD2 (5 bases). Germline V gene sequence: CDR1 SGHAT, CDR2 FQDESV (reference sequence). Trimming took 5 bases from V and 0 from J, leaving 14 bases between them. The CDR3 sequence is 15 residues long. The CDR3 protein is CASSDAGHSSYEQYF. The CDR3 DNA reads as TGTGCCAGCAGCGACGCGGGCCACAGCTCCTACGAGCAGTACTTC.

This chain joins TRBV7-8 and TRBJ2-2, with no clear D. The CDR3 has 15 amino acids. V lost 2 bases and J 3 bases, leaving 10 bases between the germline ends. Germline V gene data show CDR1 as SGHVS and CDR2 as FQNEAQ. Written as DNA, the CDR3 is TGTGCCAGCAGCTTATACCAAACGGACACCGGGGAGCTGTTTTTT. Amino acids: CASSLYQTDTGELFF.

The rearrangement links TRBV28 to TRBJ1-4; perhaps TRBD1 as D (6 bases). The germline V gene has CDR1 MDHEN and CDR2 SYDVKM. V dropped 2 bases and J dropped 5 bases, with 12 bases sitting between them. The CDR3 loop spans 15 amino acids. The CDR3 bases are TGTGCCAGCAGTTTAACCGGACAGAAAAATGAAAAACTGTTTTTT. Translation gives CASSLTGQKNEKLFF.

This clone occurred a few times. The rearrangement links TRBV11-2 to TRBJ2-5; 7 bases are shared with TRBD2. The CDR3 sequence is 13 residues long. Trimming took 3 bases from V and 5 from J; bases not matched to a gene: 3. The germline gives CDR1 SGHAT, CDR2 FQNNGV. The CDR3 region has the DNA TGTGCCAGCAGCTTCCGGGGGGTTGAGACCCAGTACTTC. Its protein product is CASSFRGVETQYF. Based on the CDR3 plus reference TRBV11-2 and TRBJ2-5, the full variable domain is EAGVAQSPRYKIIEKRQSVAFWCNPISGHATLYWYQQILGQGPKLLIQFQNNGVVDDSQLPKDRFSAERLKGVDSTLKIQPAKLEDSAVYLCASSFRGVETQYFGPGTRLLVL.

Only a few counts were recorded for this clone. The CDR3 bases are TGTGCCAGCAGTACACAGGGGGCGATCTATGGCTACACCTTC. Its translation is CASSTQGAIYGYTF. The chain couples TRBV6-5 to TRBJ1-2; 9 bases line up with TRBD1. In germline, CDR1 is MNHEY, CDR2 SVGAGI. The CDR3 has 14 amino acids. The trim removed 5 bases at V and 4 bases at J, leaving 5 bases unmatched.

The chain is built from TRBV7-7 and TRBJ2-5; possible D gene TRBD2, 5 bases. Germline V gene data show CDR1 as SSHAT and CDR2 as FNYEAQ (reference sequence). Trimming stripped 1 base from V and 0 bases from J, with 6 bases between. This CDR3 comprises 14 residues. The DNA for the CDR3 is TGTGCCAGCAGCTTAGGACTAAACCAAGAGACCCAGTACTTC. It translates to CASSLGLNQETQYF.

This sequence joins TRBV7-2 and TRBJ1-2, with D possibly TRBD1 on 6 matching bases. Germline loops: CDR1 SGHTA, CDR2 FQGNSA. V was cut by 5 bases and J by 0 bases, with 13 bases left in between. The CDR3 runs 15 residues. For the CDR3, the DNA is TGTGCCAGCAGCGCAACAGGGATAACTAACTATGGCTACACCTTC. Its protein product is CASSATGITNYGYTF. Full variable domain (remainder filled in from reference TRBV7-2 and TRBJ1-2): GAGVSQSPSNKVTEKGKDVELRCDPISGHTALYWYRQSLGQGLEFLIYFQGNSAPDKSGLPSDRFSAERTGGSVSTLTIQRTQQEDSAVYLCASSATGITNYGYTFGSGTRLTVV.

The chain carries TRBV4-2 and TRBJ2-7; 8 nucleotides align to TRBD2. The CDR3 covers 15 residues. The germline gives CDR1 LGHNA, CDR2 YNFKEQ. V shed 0 bases, J shed 1 base, and the junction held 2 bases outside the gene matches. CDR3 sequence (DNA): TGTGCCAGCAGCCAAGAACCTAGCGGGTCCTACGAGCAGTACTTC. Residues: CASSQEPSGSYEQYF.

V usage is TRBV5-1 and J usage is TRBJ2-5; TRBD2 matches 10 bases. Germline values: CDR1 SGHRS, CDR2 YFSETQ. This CDR3 contains 14 residues. Trimming took 4 bases from V and 5 from J; bases not matched to a gene: 5. The CDR3 loop reads CASSLSGGQETQYF. CDR3 nucleotides: TGCGCCAGCAGCCTTAGCGGGGGGCAGGAGACCCAGTACTTC.

V and J are TRBV6-5 and TRBJ2-2; 7 bases are shared with TRBD1. V shed 5 bases, J shed 1 base, and the junction held 4 bases outside the gene matches. The CDR3 loop spans 15 amino acids. Germline V CDR1 and CDR2: MNHEY, SVGAGI. This CDR3 is CASSGRQGNTGELFF. The CDR3 region has the DNA TGTGCCAGCAGTGGGCGACAGGGGAACACCGGGGAGCTGTTTTTT.

The genes are TRBV6-6 and TRBJ1-2; possible D gene TRBD1, 6 bases. Trimming shortened V by 2 bases and J by 2 bases, and 12 bases separated the two germline ends. Germline CDR1 MNHNY, CDR2 SVGAGI (reference sequence). This CDR3 contains 15 residues. Here the CDR3 reads CASSYHTGQNYGYTF. CDR3 DNA: TGTGCCAGCAGTTACCATACCGGACAGAACTATGGCTACACCTTC.